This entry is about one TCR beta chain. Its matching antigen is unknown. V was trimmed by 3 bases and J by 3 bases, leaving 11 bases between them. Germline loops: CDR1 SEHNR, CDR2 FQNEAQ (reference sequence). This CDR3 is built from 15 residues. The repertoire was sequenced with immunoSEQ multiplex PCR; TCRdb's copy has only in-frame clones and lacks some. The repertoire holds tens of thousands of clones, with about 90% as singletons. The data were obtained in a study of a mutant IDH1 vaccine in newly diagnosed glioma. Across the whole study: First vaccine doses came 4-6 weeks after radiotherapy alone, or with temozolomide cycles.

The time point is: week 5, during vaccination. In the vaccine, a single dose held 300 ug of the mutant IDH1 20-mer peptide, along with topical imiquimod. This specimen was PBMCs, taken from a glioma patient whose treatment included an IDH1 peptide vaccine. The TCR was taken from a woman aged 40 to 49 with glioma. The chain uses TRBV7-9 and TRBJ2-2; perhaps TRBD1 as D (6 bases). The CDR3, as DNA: TGTGCCAGCAGCTTCCGGAACAGGGACACCGGGGAGCTGTTTTTT. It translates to CASSFRNRDTGELFF.